The T cell receptor beta chain described here comes from a study of regulatory T cells in long-lasting Graves disease. The CDR3 length is 17 residues. Trimming at V came to 3 bases and at J to 7 bases, leaving 16 bases not matched to a gene. Germline V gives CDR1 MNHEY, CDR2 SMNVEV (reference sequence). Time point in this sample: newly diagnosed GD, antithyroid drugs for less than 3 months. With RNA extracted from PBMCs as input, the TCR library was made. In building TCR beta libraries, iRepertoire HTBI primers were used together with Arm-PCR of CDR3 regions. TCRdb re-called the multiplex PCR reads through MiXCR, storing one row per CDR3 protein. The table shows more than 400,000 distinct CDR3 sequences, with roughly 15% occurring only once. In addition, the sample was reused for a study of T cells in Graves' hyperthyroidism and ophthalmopathy.

This rearrangement joins TRBV27 to TRBJ2-7; 9 nucleotides line up with TRBD2. Sequences were derived from peripheral blood mononuclear cells (PBMCs), sampled at new diagnosis, from a patient treated with antithyroid drugs. The receptor was isolated from a woman aged 30 to 39 with Graves disease. CDR3 protein: CASSFASTSGGAREQYF. The CDR3 region has the DNA TGTGCCAGCAGTTTCGCCTCGACTAGCGGCGGAGCTCGGGAGCAGTACTTC.